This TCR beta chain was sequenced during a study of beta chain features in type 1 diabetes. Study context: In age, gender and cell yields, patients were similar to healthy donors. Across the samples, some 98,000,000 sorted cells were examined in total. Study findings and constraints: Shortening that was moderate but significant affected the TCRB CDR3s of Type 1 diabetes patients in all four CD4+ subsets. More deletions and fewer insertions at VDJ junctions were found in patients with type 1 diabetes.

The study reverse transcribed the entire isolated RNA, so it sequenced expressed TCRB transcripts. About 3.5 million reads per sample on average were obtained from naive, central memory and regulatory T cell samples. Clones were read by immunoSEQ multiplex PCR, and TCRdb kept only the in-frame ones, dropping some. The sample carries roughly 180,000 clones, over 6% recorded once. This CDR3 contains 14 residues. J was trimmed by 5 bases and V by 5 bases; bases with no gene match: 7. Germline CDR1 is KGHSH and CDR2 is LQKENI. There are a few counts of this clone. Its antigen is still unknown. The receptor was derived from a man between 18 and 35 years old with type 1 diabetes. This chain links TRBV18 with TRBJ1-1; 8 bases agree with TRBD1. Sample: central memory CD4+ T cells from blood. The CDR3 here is CASSTGQGGTEAFF. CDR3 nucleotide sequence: TGTGCCAGCTCAACCGGACAGGGAGGGACTGAAGCTTTCTTT. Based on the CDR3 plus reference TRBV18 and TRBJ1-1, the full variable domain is NAGVMQNPRHLVRRRGQEARLRCSPMKGHSHVYWYRQLPEEGLKFMVYLQKENIIDESGMPKERFSAEFPKEGPSILRIQQVVRGDSAAYFCASSTGQGGTEAFFGQGTRLTVV.